This T cell receptor beta chain was recovered during a study of shared clonotypes between healthy human individuals. This CDR3 has 16 amino acids. V was clipped by 4 bases and J by 6 bases; unmatched bases: 9. Germline V CDR1 and CDR2: SEHNR, FQNEAQ (reference sequence). Study-level points and caveats: Estimated clonotype richness was generally higher in naive than memory subsets. Sequencing depth was predicted to influence how clonotypes are shared among donors. In a few donors, around 4.5% of naive CD4 clonotypes appeared in common.

Sequencing was at deep level. Sequencing was performed with immunoSEQ multiplex PCR; in TCRdb, only in-frame clones are kept and a portion is missing. The repertoire has about 990,000 clones, approximately 80% of them found once; the top ten carry more than 0.55%. Concerning this clone: Antigen specificity is unknown.

Source material: memory CD4+ T cells from PBMCs. Specified subset: CD45RA-negative fraction. This clonotype was obtained from a man between 18 and 35 years old in good health. Some clones in this sample may be carry-over from other donors' samples. V is TRBV7-9 and J is TRBJ2-2, with 9 bases identical to TRBD1. CDR3 DNA sequence: TGTGCCAGCAGCTATGACCCGGGACAGGGTTCCGGGGAGCTGTTTTTT. Protein product: CASSYDPGQGSGELFF.